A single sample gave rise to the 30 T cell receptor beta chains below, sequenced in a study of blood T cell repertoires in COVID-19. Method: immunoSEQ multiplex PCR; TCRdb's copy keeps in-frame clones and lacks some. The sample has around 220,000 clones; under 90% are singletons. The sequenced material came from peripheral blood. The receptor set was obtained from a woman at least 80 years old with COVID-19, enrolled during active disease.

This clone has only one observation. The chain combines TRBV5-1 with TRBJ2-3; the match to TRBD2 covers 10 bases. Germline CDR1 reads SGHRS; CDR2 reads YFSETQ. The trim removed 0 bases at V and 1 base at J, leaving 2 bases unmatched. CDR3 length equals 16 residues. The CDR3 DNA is TGCGCCAGCAGCTTGGGAACTAGCGGGGGCACAGATACGCAGTATTTT. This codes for CASSLGTSGGTDTQYF.

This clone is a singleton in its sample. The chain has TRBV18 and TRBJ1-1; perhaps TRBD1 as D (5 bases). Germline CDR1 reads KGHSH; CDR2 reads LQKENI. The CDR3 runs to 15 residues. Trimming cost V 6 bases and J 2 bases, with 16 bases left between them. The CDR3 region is CASSLTTGTNTEAFF. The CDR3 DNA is TGTGCCAGCTCGCTTACTACAGGCACAAACACTGAAGCTTTCTTT.

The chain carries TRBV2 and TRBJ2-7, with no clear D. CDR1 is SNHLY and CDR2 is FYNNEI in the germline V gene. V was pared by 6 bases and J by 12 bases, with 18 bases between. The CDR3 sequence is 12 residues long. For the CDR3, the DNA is TGTGCCAGCAGACTCGGAGATTCCGCGCGGTACTTC. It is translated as CASRLGDSARYF.

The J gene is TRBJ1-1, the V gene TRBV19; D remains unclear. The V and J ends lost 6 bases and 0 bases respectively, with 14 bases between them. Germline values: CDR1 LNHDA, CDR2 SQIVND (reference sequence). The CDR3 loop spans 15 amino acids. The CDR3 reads CASSAAVTVNTEAFF. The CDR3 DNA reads TGTGCCAGTAGCGCCGCCGTGACTGTGAACACTGAAGCTTTCTTT.

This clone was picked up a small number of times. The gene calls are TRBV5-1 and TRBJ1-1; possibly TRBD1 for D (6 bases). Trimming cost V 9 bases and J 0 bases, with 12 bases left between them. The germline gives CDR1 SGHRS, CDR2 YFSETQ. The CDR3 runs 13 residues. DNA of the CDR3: TGCGCCACCTCGGACAGAGTGAACACTGAAGCTTTCTTT. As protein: CATSDRVNTEAFF. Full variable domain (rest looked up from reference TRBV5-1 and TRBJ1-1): KAGVTQTPRYLIKTRGQQVTLSCSPISGHRSVSWYQQTPGQGLQFLFEYFSETQRNKGNFPGRFSGRQFSNSRSEMNVSTLELGDSALYLCATSDRVNTEAFFGQGTRLTVV.

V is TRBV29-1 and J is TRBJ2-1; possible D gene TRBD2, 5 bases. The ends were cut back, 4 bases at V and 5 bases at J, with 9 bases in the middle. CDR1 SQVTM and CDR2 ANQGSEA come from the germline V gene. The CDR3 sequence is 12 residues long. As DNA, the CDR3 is TGCAGCGTTGGAGGGTGGGACAATGAGCAGTTCTTC. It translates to CSVGGWDNEQFF.

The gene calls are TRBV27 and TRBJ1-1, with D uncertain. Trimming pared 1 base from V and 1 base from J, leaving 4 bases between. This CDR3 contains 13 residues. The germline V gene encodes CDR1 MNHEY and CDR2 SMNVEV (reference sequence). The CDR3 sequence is CASSLYRNTEAFF. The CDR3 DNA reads TGTGCCAGCAGTTTATACAGGAACACTGAAGCTTTCTTT.

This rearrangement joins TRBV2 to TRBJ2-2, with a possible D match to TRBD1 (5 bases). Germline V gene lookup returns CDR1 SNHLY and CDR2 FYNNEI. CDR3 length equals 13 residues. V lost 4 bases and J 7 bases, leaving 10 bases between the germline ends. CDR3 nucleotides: TGTGCCAGCAGTGGGGGCCCCGGCGGGGAGCTGTTTTTT. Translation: CASSGGPGGELFF.

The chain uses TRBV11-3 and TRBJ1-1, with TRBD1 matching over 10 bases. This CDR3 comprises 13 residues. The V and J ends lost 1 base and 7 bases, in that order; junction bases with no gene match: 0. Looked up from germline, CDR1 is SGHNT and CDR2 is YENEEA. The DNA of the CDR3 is TGTGCCAGCAGCTTAGGGGACAGGGGTGAAGCTTTCTTT. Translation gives CASSLGDRGEAFF. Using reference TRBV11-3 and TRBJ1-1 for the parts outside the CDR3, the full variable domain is EAGVVQSPRYKIIEKKQPVAFWCNPISGHNTLYWYLQNLGQGPELLIRYENEEAVDDSQLPKDRFSAERLKGVDSTLKIQPAELGDSAVYLCASSLGDRGEAFFGQGTRLTVV.

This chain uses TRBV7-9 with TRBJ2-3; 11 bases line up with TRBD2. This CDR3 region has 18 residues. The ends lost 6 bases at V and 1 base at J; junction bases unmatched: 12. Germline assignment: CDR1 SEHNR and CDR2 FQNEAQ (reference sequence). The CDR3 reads CASRPGLAALTGTDTQYF. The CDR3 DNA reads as TGTGCCAGCAGACCGGGACTAGCGGCCCTGACGGGCACAGATACGCAGTATTTT. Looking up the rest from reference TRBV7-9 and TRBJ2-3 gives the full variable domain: DTGVSQNPRHKITKRGQNVTFRCDPISEHNRLYWYRQTLGQGPEFLTYFQNEAQLEKSRLLSDRFSAERPKGSFSTLEIQRTEQGDSAMYLCASRPGLAALTGTDTQYFGPGTRLTVL.

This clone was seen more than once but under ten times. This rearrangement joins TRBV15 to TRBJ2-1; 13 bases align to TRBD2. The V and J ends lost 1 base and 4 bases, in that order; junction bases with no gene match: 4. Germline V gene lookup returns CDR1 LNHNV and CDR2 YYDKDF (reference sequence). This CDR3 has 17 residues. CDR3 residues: CATSRGLAGGVYNEQFF. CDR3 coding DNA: TGTGCCACCAGCAGAGGACTAGCGGGAGGCGTATACAATGAGCAGTTCTTC.

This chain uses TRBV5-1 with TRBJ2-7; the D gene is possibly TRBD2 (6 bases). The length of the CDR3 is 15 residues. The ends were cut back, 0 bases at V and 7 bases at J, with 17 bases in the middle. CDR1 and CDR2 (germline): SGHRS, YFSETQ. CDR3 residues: CASSLGLANLGEQYF. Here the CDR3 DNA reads TGCGCCAGCAGCTTGGGGCTAGCGAATCTGGGTGAGCAGTACTTC.

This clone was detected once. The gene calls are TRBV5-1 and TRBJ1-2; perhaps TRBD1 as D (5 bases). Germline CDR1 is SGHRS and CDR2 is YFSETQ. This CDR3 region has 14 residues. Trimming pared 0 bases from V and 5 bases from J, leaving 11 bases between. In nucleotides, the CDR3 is TGCGCCAGCAGCTTGGCTTCCGGGACTTATGGCTACACCTTC. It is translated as CASSLASGTYGYTF.

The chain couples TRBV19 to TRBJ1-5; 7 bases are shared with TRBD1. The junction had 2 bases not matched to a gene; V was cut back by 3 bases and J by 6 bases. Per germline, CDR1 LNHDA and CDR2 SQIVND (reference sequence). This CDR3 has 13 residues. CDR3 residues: CASSIGQVQPQHF. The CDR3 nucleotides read TGTGCCAGTAGTATTGGACAGGTTCAGCCCCAGCATTTT.

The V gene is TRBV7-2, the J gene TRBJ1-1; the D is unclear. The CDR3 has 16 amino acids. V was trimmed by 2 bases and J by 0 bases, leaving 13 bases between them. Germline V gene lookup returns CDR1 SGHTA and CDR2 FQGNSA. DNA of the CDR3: TGTGCCAGCAGCTTATCGACGGGTCGGATGAACACTGAAGCTTTCTTT. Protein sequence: CASSLSTGRMNTEAFF.

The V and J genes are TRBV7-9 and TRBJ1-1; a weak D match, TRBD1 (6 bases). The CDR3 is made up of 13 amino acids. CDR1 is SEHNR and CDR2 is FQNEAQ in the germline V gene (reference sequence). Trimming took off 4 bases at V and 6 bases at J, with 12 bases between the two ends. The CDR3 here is CASSSGGRAEAFF. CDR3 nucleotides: TGTGCCAGCAGCTCGGGGGGCCGCGCTGAAGCTTTCTTT.

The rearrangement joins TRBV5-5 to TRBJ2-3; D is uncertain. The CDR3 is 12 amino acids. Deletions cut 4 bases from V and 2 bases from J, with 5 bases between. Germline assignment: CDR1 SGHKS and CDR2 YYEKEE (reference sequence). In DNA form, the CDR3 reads TGTGCCAGCAGCCCTTCCACAGATACGCAGTATTTT. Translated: CASSPSTDTQYF.

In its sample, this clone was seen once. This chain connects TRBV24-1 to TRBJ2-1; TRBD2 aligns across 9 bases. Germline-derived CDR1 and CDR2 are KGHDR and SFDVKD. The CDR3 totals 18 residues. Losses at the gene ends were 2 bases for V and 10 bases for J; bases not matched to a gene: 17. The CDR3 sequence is CATSDSGAGTSKGGEQFF. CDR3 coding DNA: TGTGCCACCAGTGATTCGGGAGCCGGGACTAGCAAGGGTGGCGAGCAGTTCTTC.

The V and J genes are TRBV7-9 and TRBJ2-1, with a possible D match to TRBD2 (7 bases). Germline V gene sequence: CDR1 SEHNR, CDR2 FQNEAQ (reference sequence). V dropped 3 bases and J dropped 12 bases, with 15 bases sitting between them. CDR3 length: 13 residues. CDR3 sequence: CASSLRGGPWQFF. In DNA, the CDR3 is TGTGCCAGCAGCTTGAGGGGGGGGCCGTGGCAGTTCTTC.

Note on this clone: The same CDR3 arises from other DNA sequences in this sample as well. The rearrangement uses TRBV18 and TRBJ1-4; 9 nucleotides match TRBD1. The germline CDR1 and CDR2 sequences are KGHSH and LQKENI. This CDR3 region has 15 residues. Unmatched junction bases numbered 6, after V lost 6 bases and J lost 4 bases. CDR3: CASSPPGQGNEKLFF. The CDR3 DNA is TGTGCCAGCTCCCCGCCGGGACAGGGTAATGAAAAACTGTTTTTT.

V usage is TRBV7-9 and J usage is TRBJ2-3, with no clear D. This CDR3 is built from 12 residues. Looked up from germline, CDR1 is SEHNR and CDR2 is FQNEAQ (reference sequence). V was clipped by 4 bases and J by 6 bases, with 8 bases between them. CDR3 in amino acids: CASSSRADTQYF. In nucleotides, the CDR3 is TGTGCCAGCAGCTCACGAGCTGATACGCAGTATTTT.

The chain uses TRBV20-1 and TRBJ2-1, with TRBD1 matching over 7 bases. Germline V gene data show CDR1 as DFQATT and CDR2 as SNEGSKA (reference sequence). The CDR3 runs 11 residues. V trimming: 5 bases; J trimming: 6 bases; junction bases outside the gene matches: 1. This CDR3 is CSARQGNEQFF. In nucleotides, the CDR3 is TGCAGTGCTCGACAGGGCAATGAGCAGTTCTTC.

CDR3 amino acids: CASSRATAEAFF. CDR3 in DNA: TGTGCCAGCAGCAGGGCGACGGCTGAAGCTTTCTTT. V is TRBV2 and J is TRBJ1-1; a possible D gene is TRBD1 (5 bases). Germline V lookup: CDR1 SNHLY, CDR2 FYNNEI. The CDR3 spans 12 residues. The V gene lost 6 bases and the J gene lost 6 bases, with 11 bases spanning the gap.

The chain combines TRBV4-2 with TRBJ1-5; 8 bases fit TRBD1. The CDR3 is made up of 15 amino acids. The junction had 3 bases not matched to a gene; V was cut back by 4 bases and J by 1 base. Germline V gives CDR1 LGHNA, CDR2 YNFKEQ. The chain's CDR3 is CASSLWTGSNQPQHF. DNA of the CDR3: TGTGCCAGCAGCCTGTGGACAGGGAGCAATCAGCCCCAGCATTTT.

CDR3 bases: TGTGCCAGCAGTTCCCGGCGGCAGCCCCAGCATTTT. It yields the protein CASSSRRQPQHF. The chain links TRBV28 to TRBJ1-5; D call uncertain. The V end lost 4 bases, the J end lost 7 bases, and 8 bases lay between the germline ends. Per germline, CDR1 MDHEN and CDR2 SYDVKM. The CDR3 covers 12 residues.

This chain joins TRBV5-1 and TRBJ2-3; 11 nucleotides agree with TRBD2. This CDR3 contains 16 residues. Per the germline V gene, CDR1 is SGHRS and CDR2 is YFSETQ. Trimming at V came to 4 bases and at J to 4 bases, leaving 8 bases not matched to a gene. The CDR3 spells CASSPSTSGRSDTQYF. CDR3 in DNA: TGCGCCAGCAGCCCGTCTACTAGCGGGAGATCAGATACGCAGTATTTT.

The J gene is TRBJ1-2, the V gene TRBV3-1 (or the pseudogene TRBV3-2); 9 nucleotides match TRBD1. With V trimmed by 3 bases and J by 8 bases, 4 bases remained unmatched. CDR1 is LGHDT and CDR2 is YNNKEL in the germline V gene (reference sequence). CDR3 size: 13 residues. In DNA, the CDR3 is TGTGCCAGCAGCCAGACAGGGGGATGGGGCTACACCTTC. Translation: CASSQTGGWGYTF.

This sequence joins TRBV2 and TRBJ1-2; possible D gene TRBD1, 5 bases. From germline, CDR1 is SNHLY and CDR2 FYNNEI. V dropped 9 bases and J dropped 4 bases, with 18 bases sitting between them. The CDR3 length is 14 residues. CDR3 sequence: CARSPRQSFYGYTF. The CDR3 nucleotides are TGTGCCAGGTCTCCCAGACAGAGCTTCTATGGCTACACCTTC.

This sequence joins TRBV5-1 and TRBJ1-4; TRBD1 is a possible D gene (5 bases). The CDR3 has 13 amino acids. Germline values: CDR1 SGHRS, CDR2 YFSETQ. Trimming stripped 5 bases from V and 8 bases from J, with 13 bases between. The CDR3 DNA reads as TGCGCCAGCAGTTCGGGGGTCCGAGAAAAACTGTTTTTT. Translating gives CASSSGVREKLFF.

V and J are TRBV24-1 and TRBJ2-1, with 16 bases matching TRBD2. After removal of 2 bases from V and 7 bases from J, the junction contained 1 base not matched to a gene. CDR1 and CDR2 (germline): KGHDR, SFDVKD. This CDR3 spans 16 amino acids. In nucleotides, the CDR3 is TGTGCCACCAGTGATTCGGGACTAGCGGGGGGGAATGAGCAGTTCTTC. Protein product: CATSDSGLAGGNEQFF.